The 15 T cell receptor beta chains reported below all come from one sample, sequenced in a study of blood T cell repertoires in COVID-19. The data were produced by immunoSEQ multiplex PCR, yet TCRdb's version contains in-frame clones alone and is incomplete. The sample includes about 180,000 clones, 86% of them seen just once. The sequencing sample was made of PBMCs or T cells enriched from blood (not recorded which). The receptors come from a woman in her twenties or thirties who had recovered from COVID-19.

This chain links TRBV5-1 with TRBJ2-1; D not resolved. The ends were cut back, 9 bases at V and 5 bases at J, with 9 bases in the middle. This CDR3 region has 11 residues. Germline V gives CDR1 SGHRS, CDR2 YFSETQ. CDR3 DNA sequence: TGCGCCACCCAACTCGACAATGAGCAGTTCTTC. This codes for CATQLDNEQFF.

The chain uses TRBV19 and TRBJ1-4; D might be TRBD1 (5 bases). CDR1 and CDR2 (germline): LNHDA, SQIVND (reference sequence). This CDR3 comprises 14 residues. The ends were cut back, 5 bases at V and 10 bases at J, with 17 bases in the middle. In DNA form, the CDR3 reads TGTGCCAGTAGTTTCCAGGGTGGTTTCGGAAAACTGTTTTTT. As protein: CASSFQGGFGKLFF.

CDR3 sequence (DNA): TGTGCCAGCAGTACAGGGTTGAGCTCTGGAAACACCATATATTTT. Protein sequence: CASSTGLSSGNTIYF. This chain joins TRBV6-5 and TRBJ1-3; D is possibly TRBD1 (6 bases). Per germline, CDR1 MNHEY and CDR2 SVGAGI. The CDR3 has 15 residues. Deletions cut 5 bases from V and 0 bases from J, with 11 bases between.

This clone was seen a few times. The J gene is TRBJ2-5, the V gene TRBV12-3 or TRBV12-4, with 8 bases lining up with TRBD2. The CDR3 contains 13 residues. V gave up 5 bases and J gave up 2 bases; unmatched junction bases: 1. CDR3 amino acids: CASSGLAQETQYF. DNA for the CDR3: TGTGCCAGCAGTGGACTAGCTCAAGAGACCCAGTACTTC.

The table lists this clone with a count of one. J is TRBJ2-7 and V is TRBV5-1; D is perhaps TRBD1 (5 bases). Germline V CDR1 and CDR2: SGHRS, YFSETQ. The CDR3 runs 14 residues. Trimming cost V 6 bases and J 6 bases, with 19 bases left between them. CDR3 nucleotides: TGCGCCAGCAACCCGGCAGGAGCGACAGTCGAGCAGTACTTC. It specifies CASNPAGATVEQYF.

V is TRBV2 and J is TRBJ1-6; D is ambiguous. The CDR3 has 13 amino acids. Deletions cut 8 bases from V and 9 bases from J, with 14 bases between. The germline CDR1 and CDR2 sequences are SNHLY and FYNNEI. Here the CDR3 DNA reads TGTGCCAGCGATGGTGGCAGTGGTTCACCCCTCCACTTT. This encodes CASDGGSGSPLHF.

J is TRBJ2-1 and V is TRBV5-1; D is perhaps TRBD2 (6 bases). Trimming removed 0 bases at V and 0 bases at J, with 7 bases between. The CDR3 length is 15 residues. Germline V gives CDR1 SGHRS, CDR2 YFSETQ. DNA for the CDR3: TGCGCCAGCAGCTTGGGCGGGATCTCCTACAATGAGCAGTTCTTC. This translates into CASSLGGISYNEQFF. Complete variable domain (other parts from reference TRBV5-1 and TRBJ2-1): KAGVTQTPRYLIKTRGQQVTLSCSPISGHRSVSWYQQTPGQGLQFLFEYFSETQRNKGNFPGRFSGRQFSNSRSEMNVSTLELGDSALYLCASSLGGISYNEQFFGPGTRLTVL.

The chain has TRBV5-1 and TRBJ2-1; maybe TRBD2 (5 bases). Trimming left V 0 bases short and J 2 bases short, with 18 bases between. This CDR3 is built from 18 residues. The germline V gene has CDR1 SGHRS and CDR2 YFSETQ. For the CDR3, the DNA is TGCGCCAGCAGCTTGGACCCGTGGGGAGTGTTGACCTACAATGAGCAGTTCTTC. The encoded protein is CASSLDPWGVLTYNEQFF. Variable domain in full (rest from reference TRBV5-1 and TRBJ2-1): KAGVTQTPRYLIKTRGQQVTLSCSPISGHRSVSWYQQTPGQGLQFLFEYFSETQRNKGNFPGRFSGRQFSNSRSEMNVSTLELGDSALYLCASSLDPWGVLTYNEQFFGPGTRLTVL.

The J gene is TRBJ1-5, the V gene TRBV7-2, with D unresolved. The V and J ends lost 1 base and 8 bases respectively, with 18 bases between them. Germline assignment: CDR1 SGHTA and CDR2 FQGNSA. The CDR3 runs 16 residues. The CDR3 DNA is TGTGCCAGCAGCTTAGGATTTAAGAGGGATATCAAGCCCCAGCATTTT. Residues: CASSLGFKRDIKPQHF.

The chain employs TRBV19 and TRBJ2-7, with 7 bases aligning to TRBD2. After removal of 5 bases from V and 0 bases from J, the junction contained 4 bases not matched to a gene. The germline CDR1 and CDR2 sequences are LNHDA and SQIVND (reference sequence). The CDR3 extends over 14 amino acids. The CDR3 is CASSFQRDSYEQYF. For the CDR3, the DNA is TGTGCCAGTAGTTTCCAGCGGGACTCCTACGAGCAGTACTTC.

This rearrangement joins TRBV24-1 to TRBJ2-1, with D possibly matching TRBD2 (6 bases). The ends were cut back, 1 base at V and 6 bases at J, with 12 bases in the middle. The CDR3 sequence is 15 residues long. CDR1 is KGHDR and CDR2 is SFDVKD in the germline V gene. In DNA form, the CDR3 reads TGTGCCACCAGTGATTTTACGGGAGACCCCAATGAGCAGTTCTTC. The encoded protein is CATSDFTGDPNEQFF.

The chain is built from TRBV5-1 and TRBJ2-3, with a tentative D call TRBD1 (6 bases). This CDR3 region has 15 residues. Germline V gives CDR1 SGHRS, CDR2 YFSETQ. V shed 0 bases and J shed 4 bases, with 12 bases lying between them. CDR3 region: CASSLGTAQSDTQYF. DNA for the CDR3: TGCGCCAGCAGCTTGGGGACAGCACAATCAGATACGCAGTATTTT.

This clone was detected only a few times. The chain couples TRBV6-1 to TRBJ2-7; possibly TRBD1 for D (6 bases). Trimming removed 3 bases at V and 5 bases at J, with 8 bases between. Per the germline V gene, CDR1 is MNHNS and CDR2 is SASEGT. This CDR3 has 12 amino acids. CDR3 protein: CASSDKGDEQYF. The CDR3 coding sequence is TGTGCCAGCAGTGATAAGGGGGACGAGCAGTACTTC.

This clone was counted only a few times. The chain has TRBV28 and TRBJ2-5, with 9 bases matching TRBD2. Germline lookup yields CDR1 MDHEN and CDR2 SYDVKM. There are 18 residues in the CDR3. V lost 7 bases and J lost 5; bases outside the gene matches: 20. The chain's CDR3 is CASNNPLEVAGVRETQYF. In DNA form, the CDR3 reads TGTGCCAGCAATAACCCCCTCGAGGTAGCGGGAGTCAGGGAGACCCAGTACTTC.

The chain joins TRBV5-1 to TRBJ2-7, with 14 bases lining up with TRBD2. Germline CDR1 reads SGHRS; CDR2 reads YFSETQ. The J segment lost 7 bases and the V segment lost 2 bases, leaving 8 bases of the junction unmatched. CDR3 length: 16 residues. The DNA of the CDR3 is TGCGCCAGCAGCTTCAGACTAGCGGGAGGGCCGGGGGAGCAGTACTTC. This codes for CASSFRLAGGPGEQYF.